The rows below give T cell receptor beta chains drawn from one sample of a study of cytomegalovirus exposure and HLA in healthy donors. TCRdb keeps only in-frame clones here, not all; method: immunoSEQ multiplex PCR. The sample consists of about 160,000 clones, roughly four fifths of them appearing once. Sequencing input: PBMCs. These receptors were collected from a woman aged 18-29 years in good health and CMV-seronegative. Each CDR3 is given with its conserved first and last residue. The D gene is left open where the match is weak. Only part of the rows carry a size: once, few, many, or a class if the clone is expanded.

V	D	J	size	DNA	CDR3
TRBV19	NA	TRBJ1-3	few	TGTGCCAGTAGTGACACAGCCTACTCTGGAAACACCATATATTTT	CASSDTAYSGNTIYF
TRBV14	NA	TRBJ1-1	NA	TGTGCCAGCAGCCAAGTTGAGGGTATGATGAACACTGAAGCTTTCTTT	CASSQVEGMMNTEAFF
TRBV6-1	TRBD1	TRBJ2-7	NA	TGTGCCAGCAGCACCGGGACAGGCGCACCCTACGAGCAGTACTTC	CASSTGTGAPYEQYF
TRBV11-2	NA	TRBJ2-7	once	TGTGCCAGCAGACACTCCTACGAGCAGTACTTC	CASRHSYEQYF
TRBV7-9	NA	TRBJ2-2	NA	TGTTCCAGCAGCTTAACCGCCCCCGACAGTTACACCGGGGAGCTGTTTTTT	CSSSLTAPDSYTGELFF
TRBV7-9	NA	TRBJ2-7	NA	TGTGCCAGCAGCCAAAGCGGCTTGTACTCCTACGAGCAGTACTTC	CASSQSGLYSYEQYF
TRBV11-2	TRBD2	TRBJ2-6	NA	TGTGCCAGCAGCTTACAGCCGGGGGGTTGGTCTGGGGCCAACGTCCTGACTTTC	CASSLQPGGWSGANVLTF
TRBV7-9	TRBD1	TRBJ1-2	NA	TGTGCCAGCAGCTCGGACCCGGGACAGTCAAACTATGGCTACACCTTC	CASSSDPGQSNYGYTF
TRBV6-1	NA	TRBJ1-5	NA	TGTGCCAGCAGGGGTGCAGGGGCTAGCAATCAGCCCCAGCATTTT	CASRGAGASNQPQHF
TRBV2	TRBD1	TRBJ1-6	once	TGTGCCAGCAGTGGTCGACAGGGGAATTCACCCCTCCACTTT	CASSGRQGNSPLHF
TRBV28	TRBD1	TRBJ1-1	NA	TGTGCCAGCAGTACGACAGGGAACATGAACACTGAAGCTTTCTTT	CASSTTGNMNTEAFF
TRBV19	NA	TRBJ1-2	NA	TGTGCCAGTAGTGCCAGGACAGCGCCCTATGGCTACACCTTC	CASSARTAPYGYTF
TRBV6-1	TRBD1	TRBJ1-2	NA	TGTGCCAGCAGGCAGGGGGCAGAAGACTATGGCTACACCTTC	CASRQGAEDYGYTF
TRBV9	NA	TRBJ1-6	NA	TGTGCCAGCAGCGTGGACAATGTTCGTAATTCACCCCTCCACTTT	CASSVDNVRNSPLHF
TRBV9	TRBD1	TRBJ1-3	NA	TGTGCCAGCAGAGGGGACAGGAGCTCTGGAAACACCATATATTTT	CASRGDRSSGNTIYF
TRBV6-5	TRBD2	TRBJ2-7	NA	TGTGCCAGCAGTTACTCCACTAGCGGACCCTACGAGCAGTACTTC	CASSYSTSGPYEQYF
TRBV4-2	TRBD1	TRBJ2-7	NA	TGTGCCAGCAGCCAAATGGACAGGAGGACCGAGCAGTACTTC	CASSQMDRRTEQYF
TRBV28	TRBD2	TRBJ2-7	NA	TGTGCCAGCGCGTATGGCGGGAGGCTGTACGAGCAGTACTTC	CASAYGGRLYEQYF